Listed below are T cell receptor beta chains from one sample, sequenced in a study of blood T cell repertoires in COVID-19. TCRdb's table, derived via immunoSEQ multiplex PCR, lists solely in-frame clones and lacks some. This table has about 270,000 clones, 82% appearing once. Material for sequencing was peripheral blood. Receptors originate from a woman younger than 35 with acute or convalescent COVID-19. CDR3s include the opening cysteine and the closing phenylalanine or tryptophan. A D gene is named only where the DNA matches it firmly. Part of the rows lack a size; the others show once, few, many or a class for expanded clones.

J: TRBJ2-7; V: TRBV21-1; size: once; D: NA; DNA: TGTGCCTCCGTGGGGCACCTCTCCTACGAGCAGTACTTC; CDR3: CASVGHLSYEQYF
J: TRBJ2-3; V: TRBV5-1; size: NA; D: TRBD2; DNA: TGCGCCAGCAGCTTCACCTCTAGCGGAACCACAGATACGCAGTATTTT; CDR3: CASSFTSSGTTDTQYF
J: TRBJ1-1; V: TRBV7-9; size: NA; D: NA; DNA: TGTGCCAGCAGCTTAGAGGACAGAGTTACTGAAGCTTTCTTT; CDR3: CASSLEDRVTEAFF
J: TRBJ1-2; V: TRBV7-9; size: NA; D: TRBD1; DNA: TGTGCCAGCAGCTTGACAGGGGGGCCTGGAACCTTC; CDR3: CASSLTGGPGTF
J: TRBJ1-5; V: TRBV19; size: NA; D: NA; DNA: TGTGCCAGCCGGTCTAGCAATCAGCCCCAGCATTTT; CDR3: CASRSSNQPQHF
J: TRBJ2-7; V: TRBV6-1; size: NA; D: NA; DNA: TGTGCCAGCAGTGAAGCAAGGACAGGGTCCTGGCGGGAGACCTACGAGCAGTACTTC; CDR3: CASSEARTGSWRETYEQYF
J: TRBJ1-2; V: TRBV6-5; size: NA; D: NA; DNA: TGTGCCAGCAGTTACCGGAGGGGATCTAACTATGGCTACACCTTC; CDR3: CASSYRRGSNYGYTF
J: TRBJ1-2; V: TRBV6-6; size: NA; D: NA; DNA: TGTGCCAGCAGGGCAGGCTCTAACTATGGCTACACCTTC; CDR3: CASRAGSNYGYTF
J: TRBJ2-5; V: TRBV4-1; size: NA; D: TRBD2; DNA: TGCGCCAGCAGCCCGGGACTAGCGGGAGGGGAAGAGACCCAGTACTTC; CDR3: CASSPGLAGGEETQYF
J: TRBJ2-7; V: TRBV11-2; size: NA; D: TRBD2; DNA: TGTGCCAGCACCCCCCCAATGTTGGCGGGGGGGCGGGAGCAGTACTTC; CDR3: CASTPPMLAGGREQYF
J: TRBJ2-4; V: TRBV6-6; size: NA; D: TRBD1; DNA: TGTGCCAGCAGTAAGGACAGGGGGTGGAACATTCAGTACTTC; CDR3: CASSKDRGWNIQYF
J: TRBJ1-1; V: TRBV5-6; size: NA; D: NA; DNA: TGTGCCAGCAGCTTGGTTCCAGGGCCTGGGCTAAATAACACTGAAGCTTTCTTT; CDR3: CASSLVPGPGLNNTEAFF
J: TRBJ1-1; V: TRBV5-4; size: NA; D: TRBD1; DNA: TGTGCCAGCAGCTTGAGAACAGGGGACACTGAAGCTTTCTTT; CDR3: CASSLRTGDTEAFF
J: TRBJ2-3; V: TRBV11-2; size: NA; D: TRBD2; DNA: TGTGCCAGCAGGACAAGCGGGAGGGTGAGAGGGACAGATACGCAGTATTTT; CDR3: CASRTSGRVRGTDTQYF
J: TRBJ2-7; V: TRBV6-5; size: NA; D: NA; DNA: TGTGCCAGCTCTGCGGGGCCCTACGAGCAGTACTTC; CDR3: CASSAGPYEQYF
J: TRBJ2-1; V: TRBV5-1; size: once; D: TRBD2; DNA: TGCGCCAGCAGCCTTGGAGGGACTACCTACAATGAGCAGTTCTTC; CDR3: CASSLGGTTYNEQFF
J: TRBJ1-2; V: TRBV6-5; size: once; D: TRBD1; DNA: TGTGCCACCTACCGGGACAGGGTTGGTGGCTACACCTTC; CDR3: CATYRDRVGGYTF
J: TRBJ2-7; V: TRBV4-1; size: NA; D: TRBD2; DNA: TGCGCCAGCAGCCAAGAAGGAGCGGGAGTAGGCTACGAGCAGTACTTC; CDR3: CASSQEGAGVGYEQYF
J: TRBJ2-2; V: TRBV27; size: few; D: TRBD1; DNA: TGTGCCAGCAGTTTGACAGGGGGGTTTGTGGCCGGGGAGCTGTTTTTT; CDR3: CASSLTGGFVAGELFF
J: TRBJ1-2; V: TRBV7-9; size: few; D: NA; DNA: TGTGCCAGCAGGGAGACGGCCGCTAACTATGGCTACACCTTC; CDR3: CASRETAANYGYTF
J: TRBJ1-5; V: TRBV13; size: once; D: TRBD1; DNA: TGTGCCAGCAGCTCGTCGGGACAGGGTGCAGGTCAGCCCCAGCATTTT; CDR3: CASSSSGQGAGQPQHF
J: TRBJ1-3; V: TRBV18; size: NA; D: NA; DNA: TGTGCCAGCTCACCAGGTTCGCTATCTGGAAACACCATATATTTT; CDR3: CASSPGSLSGNTIYF
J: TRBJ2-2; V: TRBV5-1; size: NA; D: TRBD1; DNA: TGCGCCAGCAGAGGGACAGAAAACACCGGGGAGCTGTTTTTT; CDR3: CASRGTENTGELFF
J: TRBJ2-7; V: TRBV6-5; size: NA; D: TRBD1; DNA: TGTGCCAGCAGTTACTTAGGGACAGGGGGTCGGGAGCAGTACTTC; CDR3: CASSYLGTGGREQYF
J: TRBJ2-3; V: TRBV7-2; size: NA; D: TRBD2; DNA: TGTGCCAGCGGAGTTCTAGCGGGATCCACAGATACGCAGTATTTT; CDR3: CASGVLAGSTDTQYF
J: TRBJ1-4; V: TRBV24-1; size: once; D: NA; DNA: TGTGCCACCAGTGACACAGGGAGGGGGGATGAAAAACTGTTTTTT; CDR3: CATSDTGRGDEKLFF
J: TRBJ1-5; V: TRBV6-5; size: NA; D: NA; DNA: TGTGCCAGCAGCACCCAGGGGAGTCAGCCCCAGCATTTT; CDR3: CASSTQGSQPQHF
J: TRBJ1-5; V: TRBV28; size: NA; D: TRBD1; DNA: TGTGCCAGCAGTGACGTGACAGGGGTCGGCAATCAGCCCCAGCATTTT; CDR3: CASSDVTGVGNQPQHF
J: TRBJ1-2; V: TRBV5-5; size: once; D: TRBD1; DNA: TGTGCCAGCAGCTGGGGTGTTCCGGGACAGGGGGCCGGGGGCTACACCTTC; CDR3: CASSWGVPGQGAGGYTF
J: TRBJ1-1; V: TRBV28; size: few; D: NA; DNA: TGTGCCAGCAGTGCCTTACAGGGGAACACTGAAGCTTTCTTT; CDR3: CASSALQGNTEAFF
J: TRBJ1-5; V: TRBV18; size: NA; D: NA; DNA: TGTGCCAGCTCACCTGGACAGCCCGATCAGCCCCAGCATTTT; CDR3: CASSPGQPDQPQHF
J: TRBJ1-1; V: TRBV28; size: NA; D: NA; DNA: TGTGCCAGCAGTCCGACTAAGCTGAACACTGAAGCTTTCTTT; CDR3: CASSPTKLNTEAFF
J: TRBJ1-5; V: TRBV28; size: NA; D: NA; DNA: TGTGCCAGCATTATTGGGGGAGTTTGGGGGCCCAATAGCAATCAGCCCCAGCATTTT; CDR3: CASIIGGVWGPNSNQPQHF
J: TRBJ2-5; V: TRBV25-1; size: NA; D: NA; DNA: TGTGCCAGCAGTGGATACCTAGAGACCCAGTACTTC; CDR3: CASSGYLETQYF
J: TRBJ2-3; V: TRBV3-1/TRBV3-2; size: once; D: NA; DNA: TGTGCCAGCAGCCCCTACAGGGAAAGGGATACGCAGTATTTT; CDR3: CASSPYRERDTQYF
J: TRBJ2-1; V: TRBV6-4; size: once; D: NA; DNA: TGTGCCAGCAGTGGGGGGGGCAGCTCCTACAATGAGCAGTTCTTC; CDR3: CASSGGGSSYNEQFF
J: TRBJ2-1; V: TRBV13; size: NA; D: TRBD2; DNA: TGTGCCAGCGGAGGGGGACTAGCGGGAGTTACGGCTTGGGGTGAGCAGTTCTTC; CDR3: CASGGGLAGVTAWGEQFF
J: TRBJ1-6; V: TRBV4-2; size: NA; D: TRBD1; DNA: TGTGCCAGCAGCCACGGACAGGGGGCATATGATCTCCACTTT; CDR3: CASSHGQGAYDLHF
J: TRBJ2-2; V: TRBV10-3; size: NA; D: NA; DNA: TGTGCCAATGGAGGCGTCGGGGAGCTGTTTTTT; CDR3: CANGGVGELFF
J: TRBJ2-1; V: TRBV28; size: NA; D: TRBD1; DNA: TGTGCCAGCAGCGACAGGGGGGGGGACGTAGACAATGAGCAGTTCTTC; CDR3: CASSDRGGDVDNEQFF
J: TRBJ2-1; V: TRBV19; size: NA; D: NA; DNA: TGTGCCAGTACCCCGACTAGATCCTCCTACAATGAGCAGTTCTTC; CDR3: CASTPTRSSYNEQFF
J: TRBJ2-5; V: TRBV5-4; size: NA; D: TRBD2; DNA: TGTGCCAGCCGGGGGGAGGACTTCCAAGAGACCCAGTACTTC; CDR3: CASRGEDFQETQYF
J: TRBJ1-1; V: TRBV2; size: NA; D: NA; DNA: TGTGCCAGCAGTGAAGGACAAGGGAACACTGAAGCTTTCTTT; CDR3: CASSEGQGNTEAFF
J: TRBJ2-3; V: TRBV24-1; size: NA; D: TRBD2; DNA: TGTGCCACCAGTGACCCGCCTTGTGGGCGGGAGGCCCTCATAAGCACAGATACGCAGTATTTT; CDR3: CATSDPPCGREALISTDTQYF
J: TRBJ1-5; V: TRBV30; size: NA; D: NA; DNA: TGTGCCTGGGGGTCGGACAACCATCAGCCCCAGCATTTT; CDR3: CAWGSDNHQPQHF
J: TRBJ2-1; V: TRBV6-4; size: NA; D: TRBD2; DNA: TGTGCCAGCAGTCAGCGGGAGGGCTCCTACAATGAGCAGTTCTTC; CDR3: CASSQREGSYNEQFF
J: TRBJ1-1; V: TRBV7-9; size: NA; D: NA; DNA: TGTGCCAGCAGCACAGGGTATTACACTGAAGCTTTCTTT; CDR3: CASSTGYYTEAFF
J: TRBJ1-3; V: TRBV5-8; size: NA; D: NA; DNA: TGTGCCAGCAGCTTGGGATACATCGGGGATGGAAACACCATATATTTT; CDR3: CASSLGYIGDGNTIYF
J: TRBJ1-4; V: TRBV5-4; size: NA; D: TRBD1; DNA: TGTGCCAGCAGCTTCGCAGGGGGTAATGAAAAACTGTTTTTT; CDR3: CASSFAGGNEKLFF
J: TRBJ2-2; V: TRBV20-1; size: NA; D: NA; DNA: TGCAGTGCTAGTTCGAGGGACACCGGGGAGCTGTTTTTT; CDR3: CSASSRDTGELFF
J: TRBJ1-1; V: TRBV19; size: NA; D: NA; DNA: TGTGCCAGTAGTACCGGAGGCCGGAACACTGAAGCTTTCTTT; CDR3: CASSTGGRNTEAFF